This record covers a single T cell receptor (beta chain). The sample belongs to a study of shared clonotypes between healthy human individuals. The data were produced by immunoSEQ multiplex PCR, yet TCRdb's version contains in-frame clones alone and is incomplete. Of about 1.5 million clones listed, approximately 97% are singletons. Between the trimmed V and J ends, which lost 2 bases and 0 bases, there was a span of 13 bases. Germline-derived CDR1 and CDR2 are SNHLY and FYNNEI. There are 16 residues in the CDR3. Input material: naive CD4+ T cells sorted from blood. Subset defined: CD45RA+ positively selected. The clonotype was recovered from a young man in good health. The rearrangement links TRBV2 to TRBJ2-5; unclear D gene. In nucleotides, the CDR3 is TGTGCCAGCAGTGAATATAGGGCAGACCACCAAGAGACCCAGTACTTC. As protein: CASSEYRADHQETQYF. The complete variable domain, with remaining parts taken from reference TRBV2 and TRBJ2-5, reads EPEVTQTPSHQVTQMGQEVILRCVPISNHLYFYWYRQILGQKVEFLVSFYNNEISEKSEIFDDQFSVERPDGSNFTLKIRSTKLEDSAMYFCASSEYRADHQETQYFGPGTRLLVL.